This T cell receptor (beta chain) originates from a study of long-term antiretroviral therapy in people with HIV. Whole-study context: Earliest sampling preceded the 2015 immediate-ART recommendation by about a decade. General study results and limits: ART adherence, viral resistance and therapy changes went unrecorded. Blood dating 2004 to 2017 may reflect older ART regimens.

Note on this clone: Its antigen is unknown.

This was the immunoSEQ v3.0 assay at survey level. Assay: immunoSEQ multiplex PCR; the TCRdb copy retains only in-frame clones and omits some. This table holds tens of thousands of clones, about 80% found once. Each sample contained about 0.85-11 million cryopreserved PBMC, thawed before DNA extraction. The CDR3 has 14 residues. The germline V gene encodes CDR1 MNHEY and CDR2 SVGAGI. The J segment lost 2 bases and the V segment lost 5 bases, leaving 3 bases of the junction unmatched. The TCR sequence derives from a woman in her 40s with HIV. Sample: unsorted PBMCs, taken 1.1 years before starting antiretroviral therapy. This chain joins TRBV6-5 and TRBJ2-5, with TRBD1 matching 9 bases. The CDR3 reads CASSRQGVQETQYF. The CDR3, as DNA: TGTGCCAGCAGTCGACAGGGGGTACAAGAGACCCAGTACTTC.